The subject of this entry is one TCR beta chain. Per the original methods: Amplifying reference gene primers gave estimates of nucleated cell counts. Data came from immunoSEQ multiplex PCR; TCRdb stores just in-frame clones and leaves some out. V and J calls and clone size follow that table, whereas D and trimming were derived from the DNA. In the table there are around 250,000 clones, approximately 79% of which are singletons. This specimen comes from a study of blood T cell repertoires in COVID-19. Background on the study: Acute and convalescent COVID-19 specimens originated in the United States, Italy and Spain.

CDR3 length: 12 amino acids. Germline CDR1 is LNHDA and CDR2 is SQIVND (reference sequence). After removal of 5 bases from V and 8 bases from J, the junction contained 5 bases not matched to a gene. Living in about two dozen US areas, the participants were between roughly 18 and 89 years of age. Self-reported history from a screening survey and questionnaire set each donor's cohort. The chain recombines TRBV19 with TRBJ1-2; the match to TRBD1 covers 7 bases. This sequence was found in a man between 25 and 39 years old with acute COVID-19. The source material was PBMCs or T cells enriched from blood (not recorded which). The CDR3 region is CASSRQGWGYTF. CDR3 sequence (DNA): TGTGCCAGTAGTCGACAGGGCTGGGGCTACACCTTC. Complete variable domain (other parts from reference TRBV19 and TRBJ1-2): DGGITQSPKYLFRKEGQNVTLSCEQNLNHDAMYWYRQDPGQGLRLIYYSQIVNDFQKGDIAEGYSVSREKKESFPLTVTSAQKNPTAFYLCASSRQGWGYTFGSGTRLTVV.